This T cell receptor beta chain comes out of a study of blood T cell repertoires in COVID-19. This clone was seen more than once but under ten times. TCRdb's table, derived via immunoSEQ multiplex PCR, lists solely in-frame clones and lacks some. The data show 150,000 to 200,000 clones, roughly 74% seen once. This CDR3 has 14 amino acids. The germline V gene has CDR1 SGHTA and CDR2 FQGTGA. V gave up 5 bases and J gave up 6 bases; unmatched junction bases: 5. The chain uses TRBV7-3 and TRBJ2-3; 10 bases align to TRBD1. Sequenced: peripheral blood. The receptor's source is a woman of 80 years or more with acute or convalescent COVID-19. The CDR3 DNA follows: TGTGCCAGCAGCACGGGACAGGGGTCGGATACGCAGTATTTT. It specifies CASSTGQGSDTQYF. The full variable domain, completed using reference TRBV7-3 and TRBJ2-3, is GAGVSQTPSNKVTEKGKYVELRCDPISGHTALYWYRQSLGQGPEFLIYFQGTGAADDSGLPNDRFFAVRPEGSVSTLKIQRTERGDSAVYLCASSTGQGSDTQYFGPGTRLTVL.